The 25 T cell receptor beta chains in this list originate from one sample, sequenced in a study of shared clonotypes between healthy human individuals. The table came from immunoSEQ multiplex PCR; TCRdb's copy has only in-frame clones and leaves some out. The sample contains 110,000 or so clones, around 73% of which appear only once. Sequencing was done on a sample of memory CD8+ T cells sorted from blood. Subset reported: CD45RO+ cells pooled with CCR7-negative TemRA cells. All receptors come from a woman in her 30s in good health.

V is TRBV6-4 and J is TRBJ2-5; tentative D call: TRBD1 (6 bases). V lost 5 bases to trimming and J lost 1 base, with 8 bases between them. Germline-derived CDR1 and CDR2 are MRHNA and SNTAGT. There are 13 residues in the CDR3. The CDR3 region is CASSRQAQETQYF. The CDR3 nucleotides read TGTGCCAGCAGTAGACAGGCCCAAGAGACCCAGTACTTC.

The chain employs TRBV28 and TRBJ2-7; TRBD1 is a possible D gene (5 bases). CDR3 length: 15 amino acids. Trimming removed 5 bases at V and 4 bases at J, with 18 bases between. The germline CDR1 and CDR2 sequences are MDHEN and SYDVKM. CDR3 region: CASSGTGHGDYEQYF. The CDR3 DNA follows: TGTGCCAGCAGTGGTACCGGACACGGCGATTACGAGCAGTACTTC.

V usage is TRBV7-3 and J usage is TRBJ2-7, with D possibly TRBD2 on 6 matching bases. V gave up 5 bases and J gave up 0 bases, with 14 bases separating them. The CDR3 contains 15 residues. Germline assignment: CDR1 SGHTA and CDR2 FQGTGA. CDR3 loop: CASSQRAASSYEQYF. The CDR3 region has the DNA TGTGCCAGCAGCCAGCGGGCGGCTAGCTCCTACGAGCAGTACTTC. Looking up the rest from reference TRBV7-3 and TRBJ2-7 gives the full variable domain: GAGVSQTPSNKVTEKGKYVELRCDPISGHTALYWYRQSLGQGPEFLIYFQGTGAADDSGLPNDRFFAVRPEGSVSTLKIQRTERGDSAVYLCASSQRAASSYEQYFGPGTRLTVT.

This chain uses TRBV6-5 with TRBJ1-1; D gene uncertain. CDR1 MNHEY and CDR2 SVGAGI come from the germline V gene. The V end was cut by 2 bases, the J end by 5 bases, with 9 bases between. The CDR3 has 13 amino acids. The CDR3 sequence: CASSYDWPTEAFF. Here the CDR3 DNA reads TGTGCCAGCAGTTACGACTGGCCTACTGAAGCTTTCTTT.

The chain couples TRBV5-1 to TRBJ2-2; D unresolved. CDR3 size: 13 residues. Germline V gives CDR1 SGHRS, CDR2 YFSETQ. The V gene lost 4 bases and the J gene lost 4 bases, with 8 bases spanning the gap. For the CDR3, the DNA is TGCGCCAGCAGCGAGGTTCGCACCGGGGAGCTGTTTTTT. Its translation: CASSEVRTGELFF.

The rearrangement uses TRBV2 and TRBJ1-1, with D tentatively TRBD1 (6 bases). CDR1 is SNHLY and CDR2 is FYNNEI in the germline V gene. The CDR3 loop spans 13 amino acids. V was clipped by 5 bases and J by 1 base, with 8 bases between them. In nucleotides, the CDR3 is TGTGCCAGCAGTAAAGGGGGGAACACTGAAGCTTTCTTT. It specifies CASSKGGNTEAFF.

The V call is TRBV7-9, the J call TRBJ2-1; 11 bases match TRBD2. Germline CDR1 and CDR2: SEHNR and FQNEAQ (reference sequence). Trimming at V came to 5 bases and at J to 9 bases, leaving 15 bases not matched to a gene. This CDR3 has 17 residues. CDR3 sequence: CASSPARRLAGTGEQFF. As DNA, the CDR3 is TGTGCCAGCAGCCCCGCTCGTCGACTAGCGGGAACGGGTGAGCAGTTCTTC.

The V and J genes are TRBV27 and TRBJ2-5; 10 nucleotides line up with TRBD1. Trimming took 8 bases from V and 4 from J; bases not matched to a gene: 7. This CDR3 is built from 14 residues. Germline V gives CDR1 MNHEY, CDR2 SMNVEV (reference sequence). The CDR3 DNA reads TGTGCCAGCGGGGGACAGGGGTTTGTAGAGACCCAGTACTTC. Translating it yields CASGGQGFVETQYF.

This rearrangement joins TRBV2 to TRBJ2-1, with D possibly TRBD2 on 6 matching bases. Trimming stripped 4 bases from V and 0 bases from J, with 13 bases between. Germline loops: CDR1 SNHLY, CDR2 FYNNEI. The CDR3 is 16 residues long. This CDR3 is CASSATSTSSYNEQFF. For the CDR3, the DNA is TGTGCCAGCAGTGCTACTAGCACAAGCTCCTACAATGAGCAGTTCTTC.

The rearrangement uses TRBV12-5 and TRBJ2-7; TRBD2 matches at 8 bases. V shed 3 bases and J 6 bases; nucleotides not matched to a gene: 16. The CDR3 loop spans 17 amino acids. Germline V gene data show CDR1 as LGHNT and CDR2 as FRNRAP. The CDR3 loop is CASGLSVAGRRIGEQYF. CDR3 DNA sequence: TGTGCTAGTGGTTTATCCGTAGCGGGACGGCGGATTGGCGAGCAGTACTTC.

The chain couples TRBV6-6 to TRBJ2-3; D is unresolved. From germline, CDR1 is MNHNY and CDR2 SVGAGI (reference sequence). There are 15 residues in the CDR3. V was clipped by 3 bases and J by 1 base, with 11 bases between them. For the CDR3, the DNA is TGTGCCAGCAGTTATTTTGGTGAGGGCACAGATACGCAGTATTTT. Translated: CASSYFGEGTDTQYF.

The J gene is TRBJ2-7, the V gene TRBV9; D assignment may be TRBD1 or TRBD2 (6 bases each). The CDR3 is made up of 13 amino acids. The ends were cut back, 5 bases at V and 2 bases at J, with 11 bases in the middle. In germline, CDR1 is SGDLS, CDR2 YYNGEE. CDR3 nucleotide sequence: TGTGCCAGCAGGGGGGGCGGCCCCTACGAGCAGTACTTC. Protein sequence: CASRGGGPYEQYF.

This clone was found many times. V usage is TRBV27 and J usage is TRBJ2-1; 8 bases match TRBD2. Germline values: CDR1 MNHEY, CDR2 SMNVEV (reference sequence). This CDR3 spans 17 amino acids. The junction had 17 bases not matched to a gene; V was cut back by 6 bases and J by 7 bases. In DNA form, the CDR3 reads TGTGCCAGCAGACCGGGGGGGTACCTCGGGACACAAAATGAGCAGTTCTTC. Amino acid sequence: CASRPGGYLGTQNEQFF.

CDR3 sequence: CASRRAASMSSGELFF. The CDR3 DNA reads as TGTGCCAGTAGGAGGGCAGCCAGTATGTCGTCCGGGGAGCTGTTTTTT. V usage is TRBV19 and J usage is TRBJ2-2, with TRBD2 as a possible D gene (5 bases). Looked up from germline, CDR1 is LNHDA and CDR2 is SQIVND (reference sequence). This CDR3 contains 16 residues. V was trimmed by 6 bases and J by 6 bases, leaving 20 bases between them.

V and J are TRBV7-9 and TRBJ1-2, with a weak D call TRBD1 (5 bases). V lost 1 base, J lost 4 bases, and 7 bases lay in between. The germline V gene encodes CDR1 SEHNR and CDR2 FQNEAQ (reference sequence). The CDR3 has 13 amino acids. Here the CDR3 reads CASSLGGTYGYTF. In DNA, the CDR3 is TGTGCCAGCAGCTTAGGGGGGACCTATGGCTACACCTTC.

The V call is TRBV5-1, the J call TRBJ2-1, with 9 bases aligning to TRBD1. The CDR3 has 16 amino acids. V was clipped by 5 bases and J by 15 bases; unmatched bases: 21. Germline CDR1 reads SGHRS; CDR2 reads YFSETQ. CDR3 DNA: TGCGCCAGCAGTCCTCCCGGGACAGGGTTCTCCCAAAGTCTGTTCTTC. It translates to CASSPPGTGFSQSLFF.

The chain has TRBV13 and TRBJ2-7, with D hard to call. V was trimmed by 3 bases and J by 0 bases, leaving 9 bases between them. Germline loops: CDR1 PRHDT, CDR2 FYEKMQ (reference sequence). The CDR3 covers 14 residues. This CDR3 reads CASSFDISSYEQYF. DNA for the CDR3: TGTGCCAGCAGCTTTGACATCAGCTCCTACGAGCAGTACTTC.

This clone was recorded a few times. The chain couples TRBV28 to TRBJ2-4; D not resolved. The CDR3 has 16 residues. Germline CDR1 reads MDHEN; CDR2 reads SYDVKM. Trimming took off 7 bases at V and 1 base at J, with 17 bases between the two ends. CDR3: CASTLRVQGAKNIQYF. The CDR3 region has the DNA TGTGCCAGCACCCTCCGGGTCCAAGGGGCCAAAAACATTCAGTACTTC.

V gene TRBV4-2 combines with J gene TRBJ1-5; no clear D gene. V gave up 1 base and J gave up 3 bases, with 10 bases separating them. Germline CDR1 reads LGHNA; CDR2 reads YNFKEQ. CDR3 length equals 15 residues. CDR3 amino acids: CASSQVSTNNQPQHF. The CDR3 DNA reads TGTGCCAGCAGCCAAGTTTCTACTAACAATCAGCCCCAGCATTTT.

This clone was picked up many times. The chain has TRBV2 and TRBJ1-1; TRBD1 is a possible D gene (6 bases). V was shortened by 2 bases and J by 5 bases, with 15 bases between the two germline ends. The germline V gene has CDR1 SNHLY and CDR2 FYNNEI. The CDR3 has 15 amino acids. CDR3 in amino acids: CASSESRGDGTEAFF. Written as DNA, the CDR3 is TGTGCCAGCAGTGAAAGTAGGGGGGATGGAACTGAAGCTTTCTTT.

The V gene is TRBV19, the J gene TRBJ1-5, with unresolved D. The V gene lost 5 bases and the J gene lost 0 bases, with 11 bases spanning the gap. The CDR3 is 15 amino acids. Germline assignment: CDR1 LNHDA and CDR2 SQIVND (reference sequence). The CDR3 loop is CASSEDEYSNQPQHF. Here the CDR3 DNA reads TGTGCCAGTAGTGAAGATGAATATAGCAATCAGCCCCAGCATTTT. The variable domain in full, with the rest retrieved from reference TRBV19 and TRBJ1-5, is DGGITQSPKYLFRKEGQNVTLSCEQNLNHDAMYWYRQDPGQGLRLIYYSQIVNDFQKGDIAEGYSVSREKKESFPLTVTSAQKNPTAFYLCASSEDEYSNQPQHFGDGTRLSIL.

V usage is TRBV5-6 and J usage is TRBJ2-7, with 7 bases lining up with TRBD1. Germline lookup yields CDR1 SGHDT and CDR2 YYEEEE. The V and J ends lost 3 bases and 0 bases, in that order; junction bases with no gene match: 18. The CDR3 is 19 residues long. The CDR3 protein is CASSWDRLLEPPSSYEQYF. The CDR3 bases are TGTGCCAGCAGCTGGGACAGACTATTGGAGCCCCCGAGCTCCTACGAGCAGTACTTC.

This clone was found once. The CDR3 sequence is CASSPGTSAHEQYF. CDR3 in DNA: TGTGCCAGCAGCCCCGGGACTAGCGCGCACGAGCAGTACTTC. The chain has TRBV7-8 and TRBJ2-7; 10 positions match TRBD2. After removal of 5 bases from V and 5 bases from J, the junction contained 6 bases not matched to a gene. The CDR3 extends over 14 amino acids. The germline gives CDR1 SGHVS, CDR2 FQNEAQ.

This clone was detected once. The rearrangement uses TRBV18 and TRBJ2-5; 7 positions match TRBD1. The tail of the sequence fits TRBJ2-7 better, so the J call may be wrong. Looked up from germline, CDR1 is KGHSH and CDR2 is LQKENI. There are 14 residues in the CDR3. CDR3 DNA sequence: TGTGCCAGCTCACCAGGGACAGCTTTCTACGAGCAGTACTTC. Protein: CASSPGTAFYEQYF.

The rearrangement uses TRBV10-1 and TRBJ2-7, with TRBD2 matching over 7 bases. The J segment lost 0 bases and the V segment lost 5 bases, leaving 7 bases of the junction unmatched. Germline V gene data show CDR1 as WNHNN and CDR2 as SYGVQD (reference sequence). This CDR3 spans 15 amino acids. The CDR3, as DNA: TGCGCCAGCAGTTGGCTAGCGGTTCTCTCCTACGAGCAGTACTTC. The encoded protein is CASSWLAVLSYEQYF.